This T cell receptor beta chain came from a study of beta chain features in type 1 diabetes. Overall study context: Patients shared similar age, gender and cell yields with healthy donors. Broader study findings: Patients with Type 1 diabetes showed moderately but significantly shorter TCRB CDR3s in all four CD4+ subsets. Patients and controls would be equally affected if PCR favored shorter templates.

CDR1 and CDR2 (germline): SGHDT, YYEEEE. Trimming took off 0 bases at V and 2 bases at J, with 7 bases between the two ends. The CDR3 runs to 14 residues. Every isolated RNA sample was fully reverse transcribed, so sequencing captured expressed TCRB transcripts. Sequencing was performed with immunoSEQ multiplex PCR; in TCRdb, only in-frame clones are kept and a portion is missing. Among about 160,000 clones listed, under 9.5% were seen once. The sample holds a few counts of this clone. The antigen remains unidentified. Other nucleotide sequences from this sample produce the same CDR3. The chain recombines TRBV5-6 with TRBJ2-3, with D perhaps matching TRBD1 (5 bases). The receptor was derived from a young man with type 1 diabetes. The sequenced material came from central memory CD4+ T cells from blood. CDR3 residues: CASSLGGHTDTQYF. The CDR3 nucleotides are TGTGCCAGCAGCTTGGGGGGCCACACAGATACGCAGTATTTT.